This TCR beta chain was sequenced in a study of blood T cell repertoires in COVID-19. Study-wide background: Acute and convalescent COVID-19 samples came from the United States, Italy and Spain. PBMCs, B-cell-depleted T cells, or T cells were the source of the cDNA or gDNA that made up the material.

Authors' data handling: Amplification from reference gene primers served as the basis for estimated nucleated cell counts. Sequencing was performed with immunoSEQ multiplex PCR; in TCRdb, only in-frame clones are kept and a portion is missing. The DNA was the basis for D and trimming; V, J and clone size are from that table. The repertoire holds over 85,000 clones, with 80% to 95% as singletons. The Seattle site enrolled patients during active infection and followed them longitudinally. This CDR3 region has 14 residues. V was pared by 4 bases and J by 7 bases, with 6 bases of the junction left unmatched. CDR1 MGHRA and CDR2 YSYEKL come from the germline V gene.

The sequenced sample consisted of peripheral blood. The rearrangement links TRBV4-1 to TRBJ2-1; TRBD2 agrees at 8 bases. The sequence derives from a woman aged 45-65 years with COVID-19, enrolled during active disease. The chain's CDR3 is CASSLIAGPNEQFF. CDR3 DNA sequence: TGCGCCAGCAGCCTGATAGCGGGGCCGAATGAGCAGTTCTTC.